A single sample is the source of the 28 T cell receptor beta chains below, sequenced in a study of shared clonotypes between healthy human individuals. Measured with immunoSEQ multiplex PCR; TCRdb has only the in-frame clones, and not every one. The sample contains approximately 2.5 million clones, approximately 90% of which appear only once. Sequencing input: naive CD4+ T cells sorted from blood. Subset described: CD45RA+ positively selected. Receptors were obtained from a man aged 18-30 years in good health.

Concerning this clone: The same CDR3 is also encoded by other DNA sequences in this sample. The chain is built from TRBV6-5 and TRBJ2-1, with no clear D. The CDR3 totals 11 residues. Germline assignment: CDR1 MNHEY and CDR2 SVGAGI. V was clipped by 5 bases and J by 5 bases, with 4 bases between them. DNA of the CDR3: TGTGCCAGCAGTAGAGACAATGAGCAGTTCTTC. Protein product: CASSRDNEQFF.

The chain links TRBV19 to TRBJ2-1, with 14 bases aligning to TRBD2. The CDR3 runs to 17 residues. V dropped 4 bases and J dropped 1; count of bases not matched to a gene: 3. Germline CDR1 is LNHDA and CDR2 is SQIVND (reference sequence). The CDR3 here is CASSKGLAGASYNEQFF. In nucleotides, the CDR3 is TGTGCCAGTAGTAAGGGACTAGCGGGAGCATCCTACAATGAGCAGTTCTTC.

This chain connects TRBV6-5 to TRBJ1-1, with D uncertain. The CDR3 has 13 amino acids. Germline CDR1 and CDR2: MNHEY and SVGAGI. The germline V and J ends were trimmed by 6 bases and 0 bases, with 8 bases remaining between them. The CDR3 nucleotides read TGTGCCAGCAGGGTACAGCTGAACACTGAAGCTTTCTTT. Protein product: CASRVQLNTEAFF.

The chain links TRBV6-1 to TRBJ1-2; D might be TRBD1 (6 bases). This CDR3 spans 14 amino acids. The germline CDR1 and CDR2 sequences are MNHNS and SASEGT. Trimming removed 6 bases at V and 7 bases at J, with 18 bases between. CDR3 DNA: TGTGCCAGCAGATCGGGACACGCGGTGGGTGGCTACACCTTC. Amino acid sequence: CASRSGHAVGGYTF.

The chain links TRBV18 to TRBJ2-3, with D possibly being TRBD1 (5 bases). This CDR3 spans 15 amino acids. The V end was cut by 0 bases, the J end by 2 bases, with 9 bases between. CDR1 and CDR2 (germline): KGHSH, LQKENI. The CDR3 bases are TGTGCCAGCTCACCACCCCCACAGGTCACAGATACGCAGTATTTT. Its protein is CASSPPPQVTDTQYF.

V and J are TRBV5-4 and TRBJ2-7; D gene uncertain. CDR1 SGHNT and CDR2 YYREEE come from the germline V gene (reference sequence). V was trimmed by 4 bases and J by 0 bases, leaving 14 bases between them. CDR3 length equals 15 residues. Written as DNA, the CDR3 is TGTGCCAGCAGCCGTTCCCCCGGTAGCTCCTACGAGCAGTACTTC. Translated: CASSRSPGSSYEQYF.

This chain connects TRBV25-1 to TRBJ1-6; D is possibly TRBD1 (5 bases). Trimming cost V 3 bases and J 5 bases, with 14 bases left between them. The CDR3 consists of 16 residues. Germline loops: CDR1 MGHDK, CDR2 SYGVNS. CDR3 sequence: CASSEKGTRHNSPLHF. The CDR3, as DNA: TGTGCCAGCAGTGAGAAGGGGACTCGTCATAATTCACCCCTCCACTTT.

This clone was counted once. The chain links TRBV7-8 to TRBJ2-1; TRBD2 matches 9 bases. V was clipped by 4 bases and J by 9 bases; unmatched bases: 10. The CDR3 has 15 residues. The germline V gene has CDR1 SGHVS and CDR2 FQNEAQ. CDR3 DNA sequence: TGTGCCAGCAGCTATGGGCGGGAGGGCCTGAGTGAGCAGTTCTTC. This codes for CASSYGREGLSEQFF.

The rearrangement links TRBV4-1 to TRBJ2-2; unclear D gene. With 0 bases removed from V and 6 bases from J, the gap between germline ends came to 8 bases. In germline, CDR1 is MGHRA, CDR2 YSYEKL. This CDR3 region has 14 residues. CDR3 sequence: CASSQDKVAGELFF. CDR3 nucleotide sequence: TGCGCCAGCAGCCAAGATAAAGTGGCCGGGGAGCTGTTTTTT.

On this clone itself: Additional DNA sequences in this sample encode the identical CDR3. The V call is TRBV10-1, the J call TRBJ2-1, with D perhaps matching TRBD2 (6 bases). The ends were cut back, 0 bases at V and 7 bases at J, with 7 bases in the middle. This CDR3 region has 13 residues. Germline CDR1 WNHNN, CDR2 SYGVQD (reference sequence). The CDR3 protein is CASSESGGNEQFF. The DNA for the CDR3 is TGCGCCAGCAGTGAGTCCGGAGGGAATGAGCAGTTCTTC.

The chain links TRBV29-1 to TRBJ2-5; D is perhaps TRBD1 (6 bases). From germline, CDR1 is SQVTM and CDR2 ANQGSEA. V was trimmed by 4 bases and J by 4 bases, leaving 10 bases between them. This CDR3 is 12 amino acids long. The CDR3 nucleotides are TGCAGCGTTGTAGGACAGTCAGAGACCCAGTACTTC. This sequence encodes CSVVGQSETQYF.

The rearrangement joins TRBV2 to TRBJ1-1, with D unresolved. Germline-derived CDR1 and CDR2 are SNHLY and FYNNEI. CDR3 length equals 14 residues. V was clipped by 6 bases and J by 7 bases, with 18 bases between them. This chain's CDR3 is CASRVLDGPYEAFF. DNA of the CDR3: TGTGCCAGCAGGGTGTTGGACGGGCCGTATGAAGCTTTCTTT.

V gene TRBV5-1 combines with J gene TRBJ2-3, with 9 positions matching TRBD2. The CDR3 runs to 16 residues. V lost 4 bases and J lost 4; bases outside the gene matches: 10. Looked up from germline, CDR1 is SGHRS and CDR2 is YFSETQ. The CDR3 nucleotides read TGCGCCAGCAGCAGTAGAAGCGGGGGGATCCCAGATACGCAGTATTTT. Its translation: CASSSRSGGIPDTQYF.

This sequence joins TRBV21-1 and TRBJ2-7; the table's D call of TRBD2 was not tested on the DNA. TRBV21-1 is described as a pseudogene. The CDR3 has 17 amino acids. The CDR3 DNA reads TGTGCCAGCAGCACCAGACTAGCGGGAGGGCCCTGGGGCGAGCAGTACTTC. Its translation is CASSTRLAGGPWGEQYF.

This chain joins TRBV10-3 and TRBJ2-3; 8 bases fit TRBD1. The J segment lost 3 bases and the V segment lost 2 bases, leaving 7 bases of the junction unmatched. Germline-derived CDR1 and CDR2 are ENHRY and SYGVKD. The CDR3 covers 16 residues. DNA of the CDR3: TGTGCCATCAGTGAGAATTCAGGGGGCGCGACAGATACGCAGTATTTT. Its translation is CAISENSGGATDTQYF.

The chain uses TRBV18 and TRBJ1-2; D is ambiguous. This CDR3 has 13 residues. The V end was cut by 0 bases, the J end by 6 bases, with 8 bases between. Germline assignment: CDR1 KGHSH and CDR2 LQKENI. The CDR3 DNA reads TGTGCCAGCTCACCACCGGAGCGGAATGGCTACACCTTC. It specifies CASSPPERNGYTF. The whole variable domain, filled in from reference TRBV18 and TRBJ1-2, reads NAGVMQNPRHLVRRRGQEARLRCSPMKGHSHVYWYRQLPEEGLKFMVYLQKENIIDESGMPKERFSAEFPKEGPSILRIQQVVRGDSAAYFCASSPPERNGYTFGSGTRLTVV.

The V gene is TRBV7-2, the J gene TRBJ1-3; 9 bases align to TRBD1. J gave up 4 bases and V 5 bases, and 6 bases lay outside the gene matches. Looked up from germline, CDR1 is SGHTA and CDR2 is FQGNSA. The CDR3 sequence is 15 residues long. The CDR3 is CASSQQGALGNTIYF. Here the CDR3 DNA reads TGTGCCAGCAGCCAACAGGGGGCTCTCGGAAACACCATATATTTT.

The chain employs TRBV18 and TRBJ2-7; 10 nucleotides agree with TRBD2. J was trimmed by 5 bases and V by 3 bases; bases with no gene match: 7. CDR1 is KGHSH and CDR2 is LQKENI in the germline V gene. The length of the CDR3 is 15 residues. DNA for the CDR3: TGTGCCAGCTCACCCATAAGGACTAGCGGTGACGAGCAGTACTTC. Its translation is CASSPIRTSGDEQYF.

V usage is TRBV11-2 and J usage is TRBJ2-5, with 7 bases fitting TRBD1. This CDR3 contains 13 residues. Germline CDR1 SGHAT, CDR2 FQNNGV. V lost 5 bases, J lost 7 bases, and 7 bases stayed unmatched. The CDR3 nucleotides are TGTGCCAGCAGCCCAGGGACAGTTGGGACCCAGTACTTC. Its translation: CASSPGTVGTQYF.

The chain carries TRBV29-1 and TRBJ1-6; 7 positions match TRBD1. V was clipped by 5 bases and J by 9 bases; unmatched bases: 7. The CDR3 is made up of 13 amino acids. Germline V CDR1 and CDR2: SQVTM, ANQGSEA. CDR3 in amino acids: CSVSGTVGSPLHF. The CDR3 DNA reads as TGCAGCGTTTCCGGGACAGTGGGTTCACCCCTCCACTTT.

The chain recombines TRBV5-4 with TRBJ2-2; 9 bases line up with TRBD2. V trimming: 4 bases; J trimming: 1 base; junction bases outside the gene matches: 5. Germline V CDR1 and CDR2: SGHNT, YYREEE (reference sequence). This CDR3 has 16 residues. CDR3 residues: CASSTKREVNTGELFF. The CDR3 region has the DNA TGTGCCAGCAGCACCAAGCGGGAGGTGAACACCGGGGAGCTGTTTTTT.

Concerning this clone: The identical CDR3 is also encoded by other nucleotide sequences in the sample. The chain has TRBV2 and TRBJ2-7; D assignment may be TRBD1 or TRBD2 (5 bases each). The CDR3 extends over 13 amino acids. Germline V gene sequence: CDR1 SNHLY, CDR2 FYNNEI. The germline V and J ends were trimmed by 1 base and 6 bases, with 10 bases remaining between them. The CDR3 DNA sequence: TGTGCCAGCAGTGAAGGAACTGGGGGCGAGCAGTACTTC. This sequence encodes CASSEGTGGEQYF.

Notes on this clone: Other DNA sequences in the sample encode the same CDR3. The V gene is TRBV18, the J gene TRBJ2-7; D is uncertain. The V and J ends lost 3 bases and 2 bases respectively, with 8 bases between them. The germline V gene has CDR1 KGHSH and CDR2 LQKENI. This CDR3 comprises 13 residues. CDR3 residues: CASSPGRTYEQYF. The CDR3 DNA reads TGTGCCAGCTCACCTGGCAGGACCTACGAGCAGTACTTC.

The CDR3 loop is CASSELRGRLTGELFF. CDR3 bases: TGTGCCAGCAGTGAACTTCGCGGGAGGCTCACCGGGGAGCTGTTTTTT. The chain employs TRBV6-1 and TRBJ2-2; TRBD2 aligns across 8 bases. The CDR3 covers 16 residues. Germline V gene lookup returns CDR1 MNHNS and CDR2 SASEGT. The trim removed 2 bases at V and 4 bases at J, leaving 6 bases unmatched.

This sequence joins TRBV11-3 and TRBJ2-7, with TRBD2 identical over 7 bases. After removal of 0 bases from V and 4 bases from J, the junction contained 6 bases not matched to a gene. CDR3 size: 15 residues. CDR1 and CDR2 (germline): SGHNT, YENEEA. The CDR3, as DNA: TGTGCCAGCAGCTTAGAGGGAGGGAACGGTTACGAGCAGTACTTC. It yields the protein CASSLEGGNGYEQYF.

This clone appeared a single time. The V call is TRBV5-1, the J call TRBJ2-3, with TRBD2 matching over 9 bases. J was trimmed by 2 bases and V by 4 bases; bases with no gene match: 5. Germline CDR1 is SGHRS and CDR2 is YFSETQ. CDR3 size: 15 residues. CDR3 loop: CASSAIAGATDTQYF. The CDR3 DNA sequence: TGCGCCAGCAGCGCAATAGCGGGGGCCACAGATACGCAGTATTTT.

The chain employs TRBV6-5 and TRBJ2-5; D not certain. In germline, CDR1 is MNHEY, CDR2 SVGAGI. The ends were cut back, 10 bases at V and 2 bases at J, with 17 bases in the middle. This CDR3 has 14 amino acids. The CDR3, as DNA: TGTGCCACCTCGGAAAGGTTTTTACAAGAGACCCAGTACTTC. This gives the protein CATSERFLQETQYF.

This clone appeared once. The J gene is TRBJ1-6, the V gene TRBV2, with D perhaps matching TRBD1 (6 bases). From germline, CDR1 is SNHLY and CDR2 FYNNEI. The CDR3 consists of 16 residues. V dropped 7 bases and J dropped 7 bases, with 20 bases sitting between them. The CDR3 reads CASTGQARGVNSPLHF. CDR3 in DNA: TGTGCCAGCACGGGACAAGCCAGAGGGGTAAATTCACCCCTCCACTTT. Supplemented by reference TRBV2 and TRBJ1-6, the full variable domain reads EPEVTQTPSHQVTQMGQEVILRCVPISNHLYFYWYRQILGQKVEFLVSFYNNEISEKSEIFDDQFSVERPDGSNFTLKIRSTKLEDSAMYFCASTGQARGVNSPLHFGNGTRLTVT.